Presented here are 5 T cell receptor beta chains from one specimen sequenced in a study of CD8+CD57+ T cells in acquired aplastic anemia. Genomic DNA templated the TCR beta VDJ and CDR3 profiling. TCRdb called the reads again in MiXCR, with one record for every CDR3 protein. This sample yields fewer than 200,000 distinct CDR3 sequences, of which around 60% are seen a single time; about 41% belongs to the top ten. What was sequenced was sorted CD4+, CD8+, or CD8+CD57+ T cells (not recorded which) from PBMCs. These receptors originate from a human donor in good health.

A single count supports this clonotype. The chain carries TRBV2 and TRBJ2-3; D gene uncertain. CDR1 is SNHLY, CDR2 FYNNEI, per germline. This CDR3 spans 12 amino acids. V lost 4 bases and J 14 bases, leaving 16 bases between the germline ends. As DNA, the CDR3 is TGTGCCAGCAGTGTATTTAGCCGATGGGGGTATTTT. It codes for CASSVFSRWGYF.

V usage is TRBV29-1 and J usage is TRBJ2-1; a weak D match, TRBD1 (5 bases). The CDR3 length is 12 residues. Germline lookup yields CDR1 SQVTM and CDR2 ANQGSEA. With 6 bases removed from V and 8 bases from J, the gap between germline ends came to 14 bases. CDR3 nucleotide sequence: TGCAGCGTCCGGACACGGCTGGATGAGCAGTTCTTC. Its translation is CSVRTRLDEQFF.

About this clonotype: One base away lies a much larger clone, so this may be a sequencing read error. CDR3 amino acids: CASKESRASWNSEQFF. CDR3 nucleotide sequence: TGTGCCAGCAAAGAATCAAGGGCTAGCTGGAACAGTGAGCAGTTCTTC. The genes are TRBV12-3 or TRBV12-4 and TRBJ2-1, with D perhaps TRBD2 (5 bases). Deletions cut 7 bases from V and 9 bases from J, with 25 bases between. This CDR3 has 16 residues.

The CDR3 loop reads CASGLGDTAFF. CDR3 in DNA: TGTGCTAGTGGTTTGGGGGATACGGCTTTCTTT. The V call is TRBV12-5, the J call TRBJ1-1, with D uncertain. The CDR3 sequence is 11 residues long. The germline V gene encodes CDR1 LGHNT and CDR2 FRNRAP. Trimming removed 1 base from V and 11 bases from J, with 8 bases in between.

In regard to this clonotype: In this CDR3 the conserved last residue, phenylalanine or tryptophan, is missing, so a read error is likely. The V gene is TRBV7-9, the J gene TRBJ1-2; possible D gene TRBD1, 5 bases. Germline values: CDR1 SEHNR, CDR2 FQNEAQ (reference sequence). The CDR3 has 15 amino acids. CDR3 coding DNA: TGCGCCAGCAGCTTGGACGGGGCAGCTAACTATGGCTACACCCTC. Protein product: CASSLDGAANYGYTL.